The clone carrying this T cell receptor (beta chain) was detected only a few times. Each cDNA held unique molecular identifiers, and template switching gave it a universal primer site. TCRdb re-called the 5' RACE reads through MiXCR, storing one row per CDR3 protein. The sample lists around 480,000 distinct CDR3 sequences, 13% to 15% occurring once. This record comes from a study of identical twins. Trimming cost V 0 bases and J 2 bases; bases outside gene matches: 6. The CDR3 totals 16 residues. Germline V gene sequence: CDR1 SQVTM, CDR2 ANQGSEA. The sample was also reused in another study, on yellow fever vaccine responses in identical twins.

Sequencing input: CD4+ T cells sorted from blood. The clonotype originates from a young woman in good health. The chain has TRBV29-1 and TRBJ2-1; 8 nucleotides line up with TRBD1. The CDR3 here is CSVEDPQGAPYNEQFF. The CDR3 DNA sequence: TGCAGCGTTGAAGACCCCCAGGGGGCGCCCTACAATGAGCAGTTCTTC.